The 32 T cell receptor beta chains below were found in one sample sequenced in a study of blood T cell repertoires in COVID-19. Libraries were prepared by immunoSEQ multiplex PCR; TCRdb keeps only in-frame clonotypes and omits some of them. The data contain some 300,000 clones, roughly nine tenths of them singletons. Material: PBMCs or T cells enriched from blood (not recorded which). Source of these receptors: a woman aged 25 to 45 who had recovered from COVID-19.

The V call is TRBV19, the J call TRBJ2-4; D gene unclear. The CDR3 covers 16 residues. V lost 6 bases and J lost 0, with 15 bases in between. Germline V gives CDR1 LNHDA, CDR2 SQIVND (reference sequence). The DNA for the CDR3 is TGTGCCAGTAGCTCACCTGAGCAGGTAGCCAAAAACATTCAGTACTTC. Amino acids: CASSSPEQVAKNIQYF.

The chain joins TRBV7-8 to TRBJ2-7; D might be TRBD2 (5 bases). From germline, CDR1 is SGHVS and CDR2 FQNEAQ. V lost 0 bases, J lost 3 bases, and 24 bases lay in between. There are 19 residues in the CDR3. The DNA for the CDR3 is TGTGCCAGCAGCTTAGCGTTGATTCCTGGGGTTCGGGGAAACTACGAGCAGTACTTC. The encoded protein is CASSLALIPGVRGNYEQYF. Variable domain in full (rest from reference TRBV7-8 and TRBJ2-7): GAGVSQSPRYKVAKRGQDVALRCDPISGHVSLFWYQQALGQGPEFLTYFQNEAQLDKSGLPSDRFFAERPEGSVSTLKIQRTQQEDSAVYLCASSLALIPGVRGNYEQYFGPGTRLTVT.

The chain couples TRBV11-2 to TRBJ1-1; no definite D call. Germline values: CDR1 SGHAT, CDR2 FQNNGV. The ends were cut back, 5 bases at V and 0 bases at J, with 10 bases in the middle. The CDR3 extends over 14 amino acids. The CDR3 region has the DNA TGTGCCAGCAGCAAAGAGGTCATGAACACTGAAGCTTTCTTT. It is translated as CASSKEVMNTEAFF.

V usage is TRBV19 and J usage is TRBJ2-3; 14 positions agree with TRBD2. CDR3 size: 18 residues. Germline CDR1 LNHDA, CDR2 SQIVND (reference sequence). The ends lost 3 bases at V and 5 bases at J; junction bases unmatched: 10. The CDR3 here is CASSIPLSGTSGGDTQYF. CDR3 DNA sequence: TGTGCCAGTAGTATCCCTCTCTCCGGGACTAGCGGGGGAGATACGCAGTATTTT.

The chain has TRBV30 and TRBJ2-1, with 8 bases fitting TRBD2. With 3 bases clipped from V and 0 bases from J, the junction kept 1 base outside the gene matches. This CDR3 is built from 14 residues. Germline CDR1 reads GTSNPN; CDR2 reads SVGIG (reference sequence). The CDR3 spells CAWSAGGSYNEQFF. The CDR3 nucleotides read TGTGCCTGGAGCGCGGGGGGCTCCTACAATGAGCAGTTCTTC. The full variable domain, in which reference TRBV30 and TRBJ2-1 provide the parts outside the CDR3, is SQTIHQWPATLVQPVGSPLSLECTVEGTSNPNLYWYRQAAGRGLQLLFYSVGIGQISSEVPQNLSASRPQDRQFILSSKKLLLSDSGFYLCAWSAGGSYNEQFFGPGTRLTVL.

The genes are TRBV30 and TRBJ2-3; TRBD2 aligns across 12 bases. Germline V CDR1 and CDR2: GTSNPN, SVGIG (reference sequence). The CDR3 is 18 amino acids. Trimming at V came to 3 bases and at J to 1 base, leaving 11 bases not matched to a gene. The CDR3 reads CAWSLPSGGARGTDTQYF. In DNA, the CDR3 is TGTGCCTGGAGCCTCCCTAGCGGGGGGGCTCGGGGCACAGATACGCAGTATTTT.

The chain links TRBV10-1 to TRBJ2-1; tentative D call: TRBD2 (5 bases). CDR1 is WNHNN and CDR2 is SYGVQD in the germline V gene (reference sequence). Trimming took 3 bases from V and 0 from J, leaving 9 bases between them. The CDR3 has 15 residues. The CDR3 protein is CASSESGSSYNEQFF. CDR3 DNA: TGCGCCAGCAGTGAATCGGGAAGCTCCTACAATGAGCAGTTCTTC.

This sequence joins TRBV24-1 and TRBJ2-3; TRBD1 agrees at 10 bases. CDR1 is KGHDR, CDR2 SFDVKD, per germline. V lost 7 bases, J lost 2 bases, and 2 bases stayed unmatched. The CDR3 loop spans 14 amino acids. The CDR3 protein is CATRDRGITDTQYF. The CDR3 coding sequence is TGTGCCACCAGGGACAGGGGGATCACAGATACGCAGTATTTT.

This clone was recorded only once. The chain couples TRBV28 to TRBJ1-5; maybe TRBD1 (5 bases). The germline V gene encodes CDR1 MDHEN and CDR2 SYDVKM. The CDR3 is 14 residues long. The germline V and J ends were trimmed by 5 bases and 6 bases, with 14 bases remaining between them. CDR3 loop: CASSPSRGSQPQHF. CDR3 sequence (DNA): TGTGCCAGCAGTCCATCCCGGGGGTCTCAGCCCCAGCATTTT.

The chain links TRBV12-3 or TRBV12-4 to TRBJ1-6; the match to TRBD1 covers 8 bases. CDR3 length: 13 residues. J gave up 14 bases and V 5 bases, and 8 bases lay outside the gene matches. Written as DNA, the CDR3 is TGTGCCAGCAGTACACGGACAGGGACGGCCCTCCACTTT. Translating gives CASSTRTGTALHF.

The chain combines TRBV5-1 with TRBJ1-4; D may be TRBD1 (6 bases). V lost 4 bases to trimming and J lost 6 bases, with 13 bases between them. The CDR3 loop spans 14 amino acids. Germline V gene data show CDR1 as SGHRS and CDR2 as YFSETQ. The CDR3 loop reads CASSRDIGDEKLFF. The CDR3 DNA is TGCGCCAGCAGCCGGGACATCGGGGATGAAAAACTGTTTTTT.

V usage is TRBV5-1 and J usage is TRBJ2-1, with a weak D call TRBD1 (5 bases). The CDR3 has 16 residues. CDR1 and CDR2 from the germline V gene are SGHRS and YFSETQ. V lost 1 base and J 3 bases, leaving 14 bases between the germline ends. The CDR3 DNA reads as TGCGCCAGCAGCTTGTACGCAGGGCTAAGCTACAATGAGCAGTTCTTC. It specifies CASSLYAGLSYNEQFF.

The CDR3 sequence is CASTPDRDHYGYTF. Here the CDR3 DNA reads TGTGCCAGCACCCCAGACAGGGACCACTATGGCTACACCTTC. The rearrangement uses TRBV2 and TRBJ1-2; 7 positions agree with TRBD1. The CDR3 sequence is 14 residues long. The V and J ends lost 7 bases and 3 bases, in that order; junction bases with no gene match: 8. Germline assignment: CDR1 SNHLY and CDR2 FYNNEI.

The rearrangement joins TRBV4-1 to TRBJ1-4; D possibly corresponds to TRBD1 (6 bases). Germline CDR1 reads MGHRA; CDR2 reads YSYEKL. This CDR3 comprises 14 residues. V was cut by 2 bases and J by 5 bases, with 9 bases left in between. The CDR3 loop is CASSQLGQNEKLFF. CDR3 DNA: TGCGCCAGCAGCCAACTCGGACAGAATGAAAAACTGTTTTTT.

The rearrangement links TRBV12-3 or TRBV12-4 to TRBJ2-5, with D perhaps TRBD2 (5 bases). The CDR3 runs 13 residues. Trimming left V 5 bases short and J 5 bases short, with 12 bases between. The DNA for the CDR3 is TGTGCCAGCAGTGAAAAACTAGGGGAGACCCAGTACTTC. Its protein is CASSEKLGETQYF.

The genes are TRBV2 and TRBJ1-4; 7 bases map to TRBD1. The CDR3 covers 15 residues. The germline gives CDR1 SNHLY, CDR2 FYNNEI. The trim removed 5 bases at V and 5 bases at J, leaving 8 bases unmatched. The CDR3: CASSIPQGKNEKLFF. Here the CDR3 DNA reads TGTGCCAGCAGTATCCCACAGGGGAAGAATGAAAAACTGTTTTTT.

The J gene is TRBJ1-2, the V gene TRBV27; 8 nucleotides match TRBD1. The length of the CDR3 is 15 residues. From germline, CDR1 is MNHEY and CDR2 SMNVEV (reference sequence). V was pared by 3 bases and J by 2 bases, with 5 bases of the junction left unmatched. The CDR3 region is CASSFRQGANYGYTF. The CDR3, as DNA: TGTGCCAGCAGTTTCCGCCAGGGGGCGAACTATGGCTACACCTTC.

The CDR3 DNA reads TGTGCCAGCAGTGAAGCCGGGTCGACAGGGTTGAATGAAAAACTGTTTTTT. This encodes CASSEAGSTGLNEKLFF. V usage is TRBV6-1 and J usage is TRBJ1-4; 7 positions match TRBD1. V trimming: 0 bases; J trimming: 5 bases; junction bases outside the gene matches: 9. CDR1 MNHNS and CDR2 SASEGT come from the germline V gene. The CDR3 totals 17 residues.

The chain carries TRBV2 and TRBJ2-1, with TRBD1 matching over 7 bases. The CDR3 spans 13 residues. The germline V gene has CDR1 SNHLY and CDR2 FYNNEI. V lost 11 bases to trimming and J lost 9 bases; unmatched junction nucleotides: 13. CDR3 protein: CAGDHGQAAEQFF. CDR3 DNA sequence: TGTGCCGGCGACCACGGACAGGCTGCTGAGCAGTTCTTC.

The chain carries TRBV15 and TRBJ1-5, with TRBD1 matching 12 bases. Germline assignment: CDR1 LNHNV and CDR2 YYDKDF (reference sequence). Losses at the gene ends were 0 bases for V and 6 bases for J; bases not matched to a gene: 3. CDR3 size: 16 residues. The CDR3, as DNA: TGTGCCACCAGCAGAGAGAGGGACAGGGGGCCTCAGCCCCAGCATTTT. It translates to CATSRERDRGPQPQHF.

This rearrangement joins TRBV28 to TRBJ2-7; D unresolved. CDR3 length equals 15 residues. The V and J ends lost 6 bases and 6 bases respectively, with 21 bases between them. Germline CDR1 and CDR2: MDHEN and SYDVKM. CDR3 DNA sequence: TGTGCCAGCAGCCCGGTCGAGGTATCTCGGAGCGAGCAGTACTTC. Translated, it gives CASSPVEVSRSEQYF.

The chain is built from TRBV5-1 and TRBJ1-1; a possible D gene is TRBD1 (6 bases). Germline V CDR1 and CDR2: SGHRS, YFSETQ. The V end was cut by 0 bases, the J end by 1 base, with 13 bases between. This CDR3 is built from 16 residues. The CDR3 DNA reads TGCGCCAGCAGCTTGGTGGCAGGGGCCTCGAACACTGAAGCTTTCTTT. Translation: CASSLVAGASNTEAFF.

This chain uses TRBV2 with TRBJ2-7; D possibly corresponds to TRBD2 (6 bases). Germline assignment: CDR1 SNHLY and CDR2 FYNNEI. The CDR3 is made up of 14 amino acids. V was shortened by 7 bases and J by 2 bases, with 15 bases between the two germline ends. DNA of the CDR3: TGTGCCAGCAATCGTGTGGGACTTACCTACGAGCAGTACTTC. Protein product: CASNRVGLTYEQYF.

V gene TRBV28 combines with J gene TRBJ1-5, with 7 bases aligning to TRBD1. With V trimmed by 3 bases and J by 1 base, 9 bases remained unmatched. This CDR3 is built from 17 residues. Germline CDR1 MDHEN, CDR2 SYDVKM. DNA of the CDR3: TGTGCCAGCAGTTTTCTAGGGGGCGGGTGGAGCAATCAGCCCCAGCATTTT. Translating gives CASSFLGGGWSNQPQHF.

V gene TRBV3-1 (or the pseudogene TRBV3-2) combines with J gene TRBJ2-2, with D hard to call. Germline V gene sequence: CDR1 LGHDT, CDR2 YNNKEL (reference sequence). The V end lost 4 bases, the J end lost 6 bases, and 6 bases lay between the germline ends. CDR3 length equals 12 residues. For the CDR3, the DNA is TGTGCCAGCAGCCTAGCCGCCGGGGAGCTGTTTTTT. It is translated as CASSLAAGELFF.

The chain recombines TRBV6-2 or TRBV6-3 with TRBJ1-5; a possible D gene is TRBD1 (5 bases). Trimming shortened V by 5 bases and J by 9 bases, and 20 bases separated the two germline ends. This CDR3 has 15 amino acids. The V gene's germline CDR1 is MNHEY and CDR2 SVGEGT. As DNA, the CDR3 is TGTGCCAGCAGTATGTCGGCCAGCCAGGGTGGGCCCCAGCATTTT. The encoded protein is CASSMSASQGGPQHF.

J is TRBJ1-5 and V is TRBV11-2; TRBD1 aligns across 7 bases. There are 15 residues in the CDR3. CDR1 and CDR2 from the germline V gene are SGHAT and FQNNGV. V was clipped by 4 bases and J by 2 bases; unmatched bases: 5. The CDR3 bases are TGTGCCAGCAGCTCCGGACAGGAGGGCAATCAGCCCCAGCATTTT. This translates into CASSSGQEGNQPQHF. The complete variable domain, with remaining parts taken from reference TRBV11-2 and TRBJ1-5, reads EAGVAQSPRYKIIEKRQSVAFWCNPISGHATLYWYQQILGQGPKLLIQFQNNGVVDDSQLPKDRFSAERLKGVDSTLKIQPAKLEDSAVYLCASSSGQEGNQPQHFGDGTRLSIL.

This sequence joins TRBV15 and TRBJ1-4; D is unresolved. Per germline, CDR1 LNHNV and CDR2 YYDKDF (reference sequence). Trimming took off 0 bases at V and 3 bases at J, with 8 bases between the two ends. The CDR3 extends over 15 amino acids. CDR3 sequence: CATSRDISANEKLFF. In nucleotides, the CDR3 is TGTGCCACCAGCAGAGATATCTCAGCTAATGAAAAACTGTTTTTT.

This sequence joins TRBV13 and TRBJ1-4, with TRBD1 as a possible D gene (6 bases). V was trimmed by 3 bases and J by 8 bases, leaving 10 bases between them. The CDR3 is 13 residues long. Germline V CDR1 and CDR2: PRHDT, FYEKMQ (reference sequence). CDR3 region: CASSFQGQEKLFF. CDR3 nucleotide sequence: TGTGCCAGCAGCTTCCAGGGGCAGGAAAAACTGTTTTTT.

J is TRBJ1-6 and V is TRBV2; 8 positions match TRBD1. This CDR3 has 15 amino acids. From germline, CDR1 is SNHLY and CDR2 FYNNEI. Trimming took 5 bases from V and 10 from J; bases not matched to a gene: 10. Here the CDR3 reads CASSLAGGEGSPLHF. CDR3 DNA: TGTGCCAGCAGTCTAGCAGGGGGCGAGGGATCACCCCTCCACTTT.

The chain employs TRBV7-2 and TRBJ2-3; D gene unclear. The germline CDR1 and CDR2 sequences are SGHTA and FQGNSA. This CDR3 is 14 amino acids long. The V and J ends lost 2 bases and 1 base respectively, with 7 bases between them. The CDR3 reads CASSLTAGTDTQYF. Written as DNA, the CDR3 is TGTGCCAGCAGCTTAACCGCGGGCACAGATACGCAGTATTTT.

V usage is TRBV5-1 and J usage is TRBJ2-1; the D gene is possibly TRBD1 (7 bases). The CDR3 sequence is 15 residues long. Trimming removed 4 bases from V and 5 bases from J, with 16 bases in between. In germline, CDR1 is SGHRS, CDR2 YFSETQ. The CDR3 DNA follows: TGCGCCAGCAGCCCAGGGGGGTCGCACAACAATGAGCAGTTCTTC. This sequence encodes CASSPGGSHNNEQFF. Combining the CDR3 with reference TRBV5-1 and TRBJ2-1 gives the whole variable domain KAGVTQTPRYLIKTRGQQVTLSCSPISGHRSVSWYQQTPGQGLQFLFEYFSETQRNKGNFPGRFSGRQFSNSRSEMNVSTLELGDSALYLCASSPGGSHNNEQFFGPGTRLTVL.